Shown below are 32 T cell receptor beta chains from a single sample sequenced in a study of T cell changes during pregnancy in multiple sclerosis. Repertoires were generated with immunoSEQ multiplex PCR, while TCRdb's copy carries only in-frame clones and drops some. The table shows about 54,000 clones, with 90% occurring only once. The specimen comprised CD4+ T cells from peripheral blood mononuclear cells, sampled in the first trimester of pregnancy. The receptors come from a female donor with multiple sclerosis, enrolled in a pregnancy study.

The chain combines TRBV5-4 with TRBJ2-7; 8 positions agree with TRBD2. Germline V lookup: CDR1 SGHNT, CDR2 YYREEE (reference sequence). CDR3 length: 15 amino acids. V dropped 4 bases and J dropped 2; count of bases not matched to a gene: 8. The CDR3 sequence is CASSPEAGGTYEQYF. For the CDR3, the DNA is TGTGCCAGCAGCCCGGAGGCGGGGGGCACCTACGAGCAGTACTTC.

V usage is TRBV27 and J usage is TRBJ1-2; 10 bases agree with TRBD1. From germline, CDR1 is MNHEY and CDR2 SMNVEV (reference sequence). After removal of 5 bases from V and 4 bases from J, the junction contained 10 bases not matched to a gene. The CDR3 runs to 16 residues. For the CDR3, the DNA is TGTGCCAGCAGTGTGTCGCCGACAGGGGGCGGCTATGGCTACACCTTC. This translates into CASSVSPTGGGYGYTF.

The chain has TRBV7-2 and TRBJ1-5, with D tentatively TRBD1 (6 bases). V lost 5 bases to trimming and J lost 1 base, with 12 bases between them. This CDR3 comprises 15 residues. Germline V CDR1 and CDR2: SGHTA, FQGNSA. The CDR3 sequence: CASSEGGRSNQPQHF. CDR3 sequence (DNA): TGTGCCAGCAGCGAAGGGGGACGAAGCAATCAGCCCCAGCATTTT.

The genes are TRBV30 and TRBJ1-2; 7 bases are shared with TRBD1. Germline trimming cut 3 bases from V and 2 bases from J; bases unmatched to any gene: 6. CDR1 is GTSNPN and CDR2 is SVGIG in the germline V gene (reference sequence). This CDR3 has 14 amino acids. The CDR3 DNA reads TGTGCCTGGAGGGAGAAGGGACAGAACTATGGCTACACCTTC. Translation: CAWREKGQNYGYTF.

This chain links TRBV15 with TRBJ2-1; possibly TRBD1 for D (6 bases). The CDR3 is 15 amino acids. Per germline, CDR1 LNHNV and CDR2 YYDKDF (reference sequence). V shed 0 bases and J shed 6 bases, with 12 bases lying between them. The CDR3 region has the DNA TGTGCCACCAGCAGAGATCCGGGACAAAGCAATGAGCAGTTCTTC. This codes for CATSRDPGQSNEQFF.

The chain employs TRBV11-2 and TRBJ2-1, with D unresolved. Germline values: CDR1 SGHAT, CDR2 FQNNGV. The CDR3 runs 13 residues. Trimming took 1 base from V and 3 from J, leaving 4 bases between them. In DNA, the CDR3 is TGTGCCAGCAGCTTAGCAGACTACAATGAGCAGTTCTTC. Amino acids: CASSLADYNEQFF.

The chain uses TRBV29-1 and TRBJ1-5; 9 nucleotides line up with TRBD1. Trimming took 7 bases from V and 6 from J; bases not matched to a gene: 10. This CDR3 contains 14 residues. Germline V lookup: CDR1 SQVTM, CDR2 ANQGSEA. As DNA, the CDR3 is TGCAGCGCCATGGACAGGGGTTTCGGTCAGCCCCAGCATTTT. Amino acids: CSAMDRGFGQPQHF.

The chain is built from TRBV28 and TRBJ1-1; TRBD1 is a possible D gene (5 bases). CDR3 length: 15 residues. Trimming took 5 bases from V and 1 from J, leaving 14 bases between them. Germline CDR1 MDHEN, CDR2 SYDVKM. The DNA of the CDR3 is TGTGCCAGCAGTCCCCGCCAGACAGCGAACACTGAAGCTTTCTTT. As protein: CASSPRQTANTEAFF.

The chain uses TRBV18 and TRBJ1-5; perhaps TRBD1 as D (5 bases). Trimming pared 2 bases from V and 6 bases from J, leaving 11 bases between. Germline CDR1 reads KGHSH; CDR2 reads LQKENI. The CDR3 runs 14 residues. The CDR3 DNA reads TGTGCCAGCTCACCAGCGCAGGGAGGTCAGCCCCAGCATTTT. Translated, it gives CASSPAQGGQPQHF. Supplemented by reference TRBV18 and TRBJ1-5, the full variable domain reads NAGVMQNPRHLVRRRGQEARLRCSPMKGHSHVYWYRQLPEEGLKFMVYLQKENIIDESGMPKERFSAEFPKEGPSILRIQQVVRGDSAAYFCASSPAQGGQPQHFGDGTRLSIL.

This clone was observed a handful of times. A junction end diverges from the germline sequence, so it may reflect a read error. This chain connects TRBV6-1 to TRBJ1-1, with D hard to call. Germline V gives CDR1 MNHNS, CDR2 SASEGT. The CDR3 is made up of 13 amino acids. CDR3 sequence: CASSEGGNTEAFF. DNA of the CDR3: TGTGCCAGCAGCGAAGGAGGGAATACTGAAGCTTTCTTT.

The genes are TRBV5-1 and TRBJ2-5; 10 bases align to TRBD1. Germline V gene data show CDR1 as SGHRS and CDR2 as YFSETQ. Losses at the gene ends were 2 bases for V and 5 bases for J; bases not matched to a gene: 15. This CDR3 is built from 18 residues. CDR3 amino acids: CASSFTFPGQGNPETQYF. The CDR3 DNA sequence: TGCGCCAGCAGCTTCACCTTTCCGGGACAGGGGAACCCCGAGACCCAGTACTTC.

This sequence joins TRBV27 and TRBJ2-1, with D possibly being TRBD2 (6 bases). V was shortened by 5 bases and J by 6 bases, with 17 bases between the two germline ends. Germline V gives CDR1 MNHEY, CDR2 SMNVEV (reference sequence). The CDR3 is made up of 15 amino acids. In nucleotides, the CDR3 is TGTGCCAGCAGTATCGGGTGGCGGGGAGTCAATGAGCAGTTCTTC. Protein: CASSIGWRGVNEQFF.

The chain couples TRBV5-1 to TRBJ2-3, with D unresolved. Germline lookup yields CDR1 SGHRS and CDR2 YFSETQ. The CDR3 has 15 amino acids. V was pared by 7 bases and J by 4 bases, with 19 bases between. The CDR3 region is CASFTVTSTADTQYF. Here the CDR3 DNA reads TGCGCCAGCTTTACCGTGACATCAACGGCAGATACGCAGTATTTT.

The V gene is TRBV5-4, the J gene TRBJ2-2; 8 nucleotides line up with TRBD1. The CDR3 is made up of 16 amino acids. Germline assignment: CDR1 SGHNT and CDR2 YYREEE (reference sequence). Trimming took 0 bases from V and 6 from J; bases not matched to a gene: 7. The CDR3 coding sequence is TGTGCCAGCAGCTTGGGGACAGGGCGGCTTTCCGGGGAGCTGTTTTTT. Translating gives CASSLGTGRLSGELFF.

This clone was picked up a small number of times. The chain uses TRBV7-3 and TRBJ1-1; 8 nucleotides match TRBD1. This CDR3 has 17 amino acids. The ends lost 4 bases at V and 2 bases at J; junction bases unmatched: 12. Germline lookup yields CDR1 SGHTA and CDR2 FQGTGA. The CDR3 spells CASSSGQGGLANTEAFF. In DNA, the CDR3 is TGTGCCAGCAGCTCCGGACAGGGAGGGCTGGCAAACACTGAAGCTTTCTTT.

This chain joins TRBV10-1 and TRBJ1-1; D not certain. V was clipped by 6 bases and J by 5 bases, with 10 bases between them. The CDR3 is 12 amino acids. Germline loops: CDR1 WNHNN, CDR2 SYGVQD (reference sequence). CDR3 nucleotide sequence: TGCGCCAGCAGCGAACAGTGGACTGAAGCTTTCTTT. Translated: CASSEQWTEAFF.

The genes are TRBV28 and TRBJ2-4; 7 bases match TRBD2. This CDR3 is 14 amino acids long. Germline values: CDR1 MDHEN, CDR2 SYDVKM. The trim removed 8 bases at V and 5 bases at J, leaving 9 bases unmatched. The CDR3 DNA follows: TGTGCCAGCGTTTCCCCGGGAGGTGAAAACATTCAGTACTTC. It specifies CASVSPGGENIQYF. The variable domain in full, completed from reference TRBV28 and TRBJ2-4, reads DVKVTQSSRYLVKRTGEKVFLECVQDMDHENMFWYRQDPGLGLRLIYFSYDVKMKEKGDIPEGYSVSREKKERFSLILESASTNQTSMYLCASVSPGGENIQYFGAGTRLSVL.

V is TRBV28 and J is TRBJ2-7; tentative D call: TRBD2 (5 bases). Germline CDR1 and CDR2: MDHEN and SYDVKM. There are 15 residues in the CDR3. The ends were cut back, 6 bases at V and 0 bases at J, with 15 bases in the middle. The chain's CDR3 is CASRPRWTRSYEQYF. For the CDR3, the DNA is TGTGCCAGCAGGCCTCGGTGGACTCGCTCCTACGAGCAGTACTTC.

The chain recombines TRBV5-1 with TRBJ2-3, with 11 bases aligning to TRBD2. The CDR3 totals 15 residues. Per germline, CDR1 SGHRS and CDR2 YFSETQ. Trimming cost V 3 bases and J 7 bases; bases outside gene matches: 7. The CDR3 loop reads CASSSGTSGLHTQYF. CDR3 in DNA: TGCGCCAGCAGCTCGGGGACTAGCGGACTCCATACGCAGTATTTT. The full variable domain, in which reference TRBV5-1 and TRBJ2-3 provide the parts outside the CDR3, is KAGVTQTPRYLIKTRGQQVTLSCSPISGHRSVSWYQQTPGQGLQFLFEYFSETQRNKGNFPGRFSGRQFSNSRSEMNVSTLELGDSALYLCASSSGTSGLHTQYFGPGTRLTVL.

The chain employs TRBV27 and TRBJ2-5; D gene uncertain. Germline CDR1 and CDR2: MNHEY and SMNVEV (reference sequence). The CDR3 consists of 13 residues. Deletions cut 6 bases from V and 10 bases from J, with 18 bases between. CDR3 sequence: CASRRSDASRQYF. CDR3 in DNA: TGTGCCAGCAGGCGGAGCGACGCCAGCCGCCAGTACTTC.

The rearrangement uses TRBV28 and TRBJ1-5, with 9 nucleotides matching TRBD1. Germline V gene data show CDR1 as MDHEN and CDR2 as SYDVKM. The CDR3 consists of 15 residues. After removal of 3 bases from V and 4 bases from J, the junction contained 4 bases not matched to a gene. CDR3 protein: CASSFLTGGNQPQHF. The CDR3 nucleotides are TGTGCCAGCAGTTTTTTGACAGGGGGAAATCAGCCCCAGCATTTT.

This chain links TRBV28 with TRBJ2-6; 9 bases match TRBD1. The V gene's germline CDR1 is MDHEN and CDR2 SYDVKM. The CDR3 is made up of 17 amino acids. Trimming took 6 bases from V and 4 from J; bases not matched to a gene: 10. In DNA form, the CDR3 reads TGTGCCAGCAGACCCGGGACAGGGAGATCCGGGGCCAACGTCCTGACTTTC. Protein product: CASRPGTGRSGANVLTF.

The chain carries TRBV12-5 and TRBJ2-1; D might be TRBD1 (5 bases). V lost 4 bases and J 9 bases, leaving 10 bases between the germline ends. CDR1 and CDR2 (germline): LGHNT, FRNRAP. The CDR3 length is 12 residues. CDR3 loop: CASGWSQGEQFF. The CDR3 DNA sequence: TGTGCTAGTGGTTGGTCGCAGGGTGAGCAGTTCTTC.

The rearrangement uses TRBV18 and TRBJ2-7; D remains ambiguous. Trimming left V 4 bases short and J 2 bases short, with 12 bases between. Germline V gives CDR1 KGHSH, CDR2 LQKENI. This CDR3 contains 14 residues. The CDR3 sequence: CASSQETGPYEQYF. For the CDR3, the DNA is TGTGCCAGCTCACAGGAGACGGGTCCCTACGAGCAGTACTTC. The whole variable domain, filled in from reference TRBV18 and TRBJ2-7, reads NAGVMQNPRHLVRRRGQEARLRCSPMKGHSHVYWYRQLPEEGLKFMVYLQKENIIDESGMPKERFSAEFPKEGPSILRIQQVVRGDSAAYFCASSQETGPYEQYFGPGTRLTVT.

This clone came up a few times. Written as DNA, the CDR3 is TGTGCCAGCAAACCAGGGGAAGGCGGAAACACCATATATTTT. As protein: CASKPGEGGNTIYF. The chain is built from TRBV2 and TRBJ1-3; TRBD1 is a possible D gene (6 bases). V lost 7 bases, J lost 4 bases, and 14 bases lay in between. Germline V CDR1 and CDR2: SNHLY, FYNNEI. CDR3 length equals 14 residues.

This clone was counted a single time. The gene calls are TRBV27 and TRBJ1-2, with D uncertain. Germline CDR1 reads MNHEY; CDR2 reads SMNVEV (reference sequence). Trimming removed 5 bases from V and 2 bases from J, with 12 bases in between. This CDR3 has 14 amino acids. The CDR3 region has the DNA TGTGCCAGCAGTCCCCAGGTGGCGAACTATGGCTACACCTTC. Translation gives CASSPQVANYGYTF.

The V gene is TRBV6-5, the J gene TRBJ2-1; D may be TRBD2 (6 bases). This CDR3 contains 14 residues. The V end was cut by 6 bases, the J end by 10 bases, with 19 bases between. The germline V gene has CDR1 MNHEY and CDR2 SVGAGI. The CDR3 loop reads CASSYIGGVREQFF. In DNA, the CDR3 is TGTGCCAGCAGCTACATCGGGGGAGTACGGGAGCAGTTCTTC.

The CDR3 sequence: CASSLDSSGNTIYF. The CDR3 DNA is TGTGCCAGCAGCTTAGACTCCTCTGGAAACACCATATATTTT. The chain uses TRBV7-2 and TRBJ1-3, with no clear D. CDR1 is SGHTA, CDR2 FQGNSA, per germline. The length of the CDR3 is 14 residues. V was cut by 1 base and J by 0 bases, with 4 bases left in between.

This rearrangement joins TRBV10-3 to TRBJ2-7; 8 positions agree with TRBD2. The J segment lost 6 bases and the V segment lost 0 bases, leaving 7 bases of the junction unmatched. Looked up from germline, CDR1 is ENHRY and CDR2 is SYGVKD. This CDR3 region has 15 residues. The CDR3 DNA follows: TGTGCCATCAGTGAGTCGATTAGCGGGGCAATCGAGCAGTACTTC. Encoded protein: CAISESISGAIEQYF.

This clone came up a few times. The V and J genes are TRBV2 and TRBJ1-4; 7 bases agree with TRBD1. Germline values: CDR1 SNHLY, CDR2 FYNNEI. This CDR3 has 16 residues. V lost 6 bases to trimming and J lost 11 bases; unmatched junction nucleotides: 18. The CDR3 DNA reads as TGTGCCAGCAGGGGGGTCCCGAACACAGGGGCGGCTAAACTGTTTTTT. Its translation: CASRGVPNTGAAKLFF.

The chain uses TRBV29-1 and TRBJ2-6; D may be TRBD1 (6 bases). CDR1 is SQVTM and CDR2 is ANQGSEA in the germline V gene. V lost 6 bases and J 4 bases, leaving 13 bases between the germline ends. The CDR3 covers 14 residues. CDR3 region: CSVAGAGGANVLTF. CDR3 bases: TGCAGCGTGGCAGGGGCTGGAGGGGCCAACGTCCTGACTTTC.

The V gene is TRBV5-1, the J gene TRBJ1-1, with D unclear. This CDR3 comprises 13 residues. The germline CDR1 and CDR2 sequences are SGHRS and YFSETQ. Trimming shortened V by 5 bases and J by 4 bases, and 12 bases separated the two germline ends. CDR3 nucleotides: TGCGCCAGCAGTTCCCGTATCAGCACTGAAGCTTTCTTT. Translation: CASSSRISTEAFF.